Below are 19 T cell receptor beta chains sequenced from a single sample in a study of identical twins (dated by TCRdb to about 2016). The library was built by means of 5' RACE. For sequencing, an Illumina HiSeq 2000 was employed. TCRdb took the public reads, trimmed them with fastp at Q25, ran MiXCR for clone calling and kept in-frame beta chains. Every entry covers one CDR3 protein and lists the most common genes and DNA from its rows. For this sample there are roughly 250,000 distinct CDR3 sequences; around 15% appear just once. The leading ten clones occupy under 9.5% of the sample. Input material: memory (CD45RO+) T cells sorted from blood. Interpreted using the paper, the cell subset or site label stands for: CD45RO+ enriched T cells. Receptors were obtained from a woman under 30 in good health.

In this sample, this clonotype turned up many times. This sequence joins TRBV7-9 and TRBJ2-3; the D is unclear. The V gene lost 4 bases and the J gene lost 4 bases, with 6 bases spanning the gap. Germline V lookup: CDR1 SEHNR, CDR2 FQNEAQ (reference sequence). The CDR3 length is 12 residues. CDR3 in DNA: TGTGCCAGCAGCTCCCCCCCAGATACGCAGTATTTT. This codes for CASSSPPDTQYF. Together with reference TRBV7-9 and TRBJ2-3, the CDR3 gives the full variable domain: DTGVSQNPRHKITKRGQNVTFRCDPISEHNRLYWYRQTLGQGPEFLTYFQNEAQLEKSRLLSDRFSAERPKGSFSTLEIQRTEQGDSAMYLCASSSPPDTQYFGPGTRLTVL.

This clonotype was counted between two and nine times. The CDR3 nucleotides read TGTGCCAGCAGCTTAGGTGGAGGGGGTTCGGGTGAAAAACTGTTTTTT. It encodes CASSLGGGGSGEKLFF. The chain links TRBV11-2 to TRBJ1-4; D possibly corresponds to TRBD1 (6 bases). The germline gives CDR1 SGHAT, CDR2 FQNNGV. V lost 1 base to trimming and J lost 7 bases, with 16 bases between them. The CDR3 loop spans 16 amino acids.

This clonotype was observed a handful of times. The chain joins TRBV9 to TRBJ2-5, with D possibly TRBD2 on 5 matching bases. The germline CDR1 and CDR2 sequences are SGDLS and YYNGEE. This CDR3 region has 14 residues. Trimming took off 0 bases at V and 1 base at J, with 7 bases between the two ends. The CDR3 DNA follows: TGTGCCAGCAGCGTAGCAGCGGTCCAAGAGACCCAGTACTTC. This encodes CASSVAAVQETQYF.

This clonotype came up a few times. The V and J genes are TRBV5-1 and TRBJ2-3; 14 bases are a match to TRBD2. Germline V lookup: CDR1 SGHRS, CDR2 YFSETQ. V gave up 3 bases and J gave up 2 bases; unmatched junction bases: 2. The CDR3 extends over 16 amino acids. This CDR3 is CASSWGLAGVTDTQYF. Here the CDR3 DNA reads TGCGCCAGCAGCTGGGGACTAGCGGGGGTCACAGATACGCAGTATTTT.

The chain employs TRBV25-1 and TRBJ2-3; 7 bases map to TRBD2. This CDR3 spans 15 amino acids. Germline V lookup: CDR1 MGHDK, CDR2 SYGVNS. J was trimmed by 5 bases and V by 3 bases; bases with no gene match: 8. In DNA form, the CDR3 reads TGTGCCAGCAGTGACCCAGGGAGGGGAATAGATACGCAGTATTTT. Amino acid sequence: CASSDPGRGIDTQYF.

The genes are TRBV7-2 and TRBJ2-1; D remains unclear. This CDR3 is built from 13 residues. V lost 2 bases, J lost 8 bases, and 10 bases lay in between. Per the germline V gene, CDR1 is SGHTA and CDR2 is FQGNSA. CDR3 in amino acids: CASSLSVMDEQFF. The DNA for the CDR3 is TGTGCCAGCAGCTTAAGTGTAATGGATGAGCAGTTCTTC.

The chain carries TRBV5-7 and TRBJ2-1, with 8 bases identical to TRBD2. TRBV5-7 belongs to the ORF category, with a function that is uncertain. After removal of 4 bases from V and 6 bases from J, the junction contained 15 bases not matched to a gene. CDR3 length equals 17 residues. The CDR3 loop reads CASSPGLLLAGSNEQFF. Written as DNA, the CDR3 is TGTGCCAGCAGCCCGGGGCTCCTGCTAGCGGGCTCCAATGAGCAGTTCTTC.

This chain uses TRBV20-1 with TRBJ2-5, with 8 bases lining up with TRBD2. In germline, CDR1 is DFQATT, CDR2 SNEGSKA (reference sequence). This CDR3 contains 16 residues. J lost 4 bases, V lost 3 bases, and 13 bases had no gene match. CDR3 residues: CSARPSGDGGGETQYF. Written as DNA, the CDR3 is TGCAGTGCTAGGCCCTCGGGGGACGGGGGGGGAGAGACCCAGTACTTC.

Only a few counts were recorded for this clonotype. The V call is TRBV4-2, the J call TRBJ1-2; unclear D gene. The CDR3 runs to 15 residues. Germline V gene data show CDR1 as LGHNA and CDR2 as YNFKEQ. V lost 6 bases to trimming and J lost 4 bases, with 18 bases between them. DNA for the CDR3: TGTGCCAGCAGGCCAGACCTAGCCGCCAGCTATGGCTACACCTTC. Its protein product is CASRPDLAASYGYTF.

This rearrangement joins TRBV12-3 or TRBV12-4 to TRBJ2-7, with 7 bases aligning to TRBD1. With 0 bases clipped from V and 0 bases from J, the junction kept 2 bases outside the gene matches. The CDR3 extends over 15 amino acids. DNA for the CDR3: TGTGCCAGCAGTTTAGCAGGGGGCAGCTCCTACGAGCAGTACTTC. Protein: CASSLAGGSSYEQYF.

CDR3 residues: CACGTGVEAFF. Written as DNA, the CDR3 is TGTGCCTGCGGGACAGGGGTTGAGGCTTTCTTT. The gene calls are TRBV30 and TRBJ1-1; 10 nucleotides match TRBD1. Germline CDR1 and CDR2: GTSNPN and SVGIG (reference sequence). V dropped 6 bases and J dropped 11; count of bases not matched to a gene: 6. The CDR3 covers 11 residues.

This clonotype appeared a few times. This chain connects TRBV20-1 to TRBJ2-1, with 8 nucleotides matching TRBD1. The CDR3 runs to 14 residues. Germline values: CDR1 DFQATT, CDR2 SNEGSKA (reference sequence). Unmatched junction bases numbered 3, after V lost 1 base and J lost 4 bases. CDR3 DNA sequence: TGCAGTGCTAGAGCGGGACAGGCTTACAATGAGCAGTTCTTC. It yields the protein CSARAGQAYNEQFF.

V gene TRBV6-5 combines with J gene TRBJ2-5, with TRBD2 matching 11 bases. Trimming at V came to 4 bases and at J to 3 bases, leaving 10 bases not matched to a gene. The germline CDR1 and CDR2 sequences are MNHEY and SVGAGI. The CDR3 has 17 residues. In nucleotides, the CDR3 is TGTGCCAGCAGTTCCACCATACCACTAGCGGGGGAAGAGACCCAGTACTTC. Translating gives CASSSTIPLAGEETQYF.

This clonotype was observed a handful of times. The rearrangement links TRBV5-1 to TRBJ2-2; 10 nucleotides align to TRBD1. Germline assignment: CDR1 SGHRS and CDR2 YFSETQ. The CDR3 length is 15 residues. The ends lost 7 bases at V and 5 bases at J; junction bases unmatched: 8. The CDR3 DNA sequence: TGCGCCAGCCTCCCGGGACAGGGGAATACCGGGGAGCTGTTTTTT. Protein sequence: CASLPGQGNTGELFF.

CDR3 in DNA: TGTGCCAGCAGAACCAGGGAGTATAGCAATCAGCCCCAGCATTTT. This encodes CASRTREYSNQPQHF. The chain has TRBV6-1 and TRBJ1-5; a weak D match, TRBD1 (5 bases). The CDR3 extends over 15 amino acids. Germline CDR1 is MNHNS and CDR2 is SASEGT. Trimming removed 6 bases at V and 0 bases at J, with 12 bases between.

The chain couples TRBV9 to TRBJ2-3; D not resolved. The CDR3 has 13 amino acids. Per the germline V gene, CDR1 is SGDLS and CDR2 is YYNGEE. V gave up 4 bases and J gave up 5 bases, with 11 bases separating them. The CDR3 is CASSPYGRDTQYF. CDR3 DNA sequence: TGTGCCAGCAGCCCATATGGTAGAGATACGCAGTATTTT.

This clonotype was picked up a small number of times. The chain recombines TRBV7-9 with TRBJ2-1, with 7 bases aligning to TRBD1. This CDR3 is built from 15 residues. V shed 3 bases, J shed 2 bases, and the junction held 4 bases outside the gene matches. CDR1 and CDR2 (germline): SEHNR, FQNEAQ (reference sequence). CDR3 in DNA: TGTGCCAGCAGCTTGTTGACAGGGACCTACAATGAGCAGTTCTTC. This encodes CASSLLTGTYNEQFF. Complete variable domain (other parts from reference TRBV7-9 and TRBJ2-1): DTGVSQNPRHKITKRGQNVTFRCDPISEHNRLYWYRQTLGQGPEFLTYFQNEAQLEKSRLLSDRFSAERPKGSFSTLEIQRTEQGDSAMYLCASSLLTGTYNEQFFGPGTRLTVL.

CDR3 DNA: TGTGCCAGCAGTCCCGGAAGCAGGGGCGACTCCTACGAGCAGTACTTC. Protein product: CASSPGSRGDSYEQYF. The chain is built from TRBV28 and TRBJ2-7, with D possibly TRBD1 on 6 matching bases. This CDR3 region has 16 residues. The V gene lost 5 bases and the J gene lost 0 bases, with 17 bases spanning the gap. The germline V gene encodes CDR1 MDHEN and CDR2 SYDVKM. Full variable domain (missing parts from reference TRBV28 and TRBJ2-7): DVKVTQSSRYLVKRTGEKVFLECVQDMDHENMFWYRQDPGLGLRLIYFSYDVKMKEKGDIPEGYSVSREKKERFSLILESASTNQTSMYLCASSPGSRGDSYEQYFGPGTRLTVT.

The table lists this clonotype with a few counts. The V gene is TRBV20-1, the J gene TRBJ2-1, with 10 bases matching TRBD1. V was pared by 4 bases and J by 4 bases, with 7 bases of the junction left unmatched. Germline V gene sequence: CDR1 DFQATT, CDR2 SNEGSKA (reference sequence). The CDR3 has 15 amino acids. CDR3 nucleotide sequence: TGCAGTGCTACAACGACAGGGGGCGAATACAATGAGCAGTTCTTC. Encoded protein: CSATTTGGEYNEQFF.